The 32 T cell receptor beta chains presented below share a single source sample, sequenced in a study of CD8 T cells in Susac syndrome. RNA, at about 0.45 to 1 ug, was reverse transcribed with random hexamers. Each CDR3 protein is one row after TCRdb ran MiXCR on the immunoSEQ multiplex PCR reads. The repertoire holds about 140,000 distinct CDR3 sequences, with about 94% as singletons. Material: CD4+ T cells from PBMCs. The receptor source for this set is a human donor with Susac syndrome.

This chain uses TRBV12-3 or TRBV12-4 with TRBJ2-5; D could derive from TRBD1 or TRBD2 (5 bases each). V lost 5 bases and J 3 bases, leaving 16 bases between the germline ends. The length of the CDR3 is 15 residues. CDR3 nucleotides: TGTGCCAGCAGTGCTCCGGGGCTAGCTGAAGAGACCCAGTACTTC. Translating gives CASSAPGLAEETQYF.

The V call is TRBV5-1, the J call TRBJ2-5; tentatively, D is TRBD1 (6 bases). Germline V gene sequence: CDR1 SGHRS, CDR2 YFSETQ. V gave up 0 bases and J gave up 3 bases, with 12 bases separating them. The CDR3 is made up of 15 amino acids. The CDR3 reads CASSLVSRGKETQYF. For the CDR3, the DNA is TGCGCCAGCAGCTTGGTTAGCAGGGGAAAAGAGACCCAGTACTTC.

This chain joins TRBV5-1 and TRBJ1-1, with a weak D call TRBD1 (6 bases). CDR1 and CDR2 from the germline V gene are SGHRS and YFSETQ. The length of the CDR3 is 14 residues. V gave up 0 bases and J gave up 7 bases, with 13 bases separating them. Written as DNA, the CDR3 is TGCGCCAGCAGCTTGGAACAGGGCAGTATTGAAGCTTTCTTT. Its protein is CASSLEQGSIEAFF.

A single count supports this clonotype. V and J are TRBV20-1 and TRBJ2-4; 10 bases align to TRBD2. J lost 6 bases, V lost 6 bases, and 5 bases had no gene match. The CDR3 is 13 amino acids. Germline lookup yields CDR1 DFQATT and CDR2 SNEGSKA (reference sequence). In DNA form, the CDR3 reads TGCAGTGCCGTTCCTAGCGGGAGAAACATTCAGTACTTC. It translates to CSAVPSGRNIQYF.

The chain has TRBV18 and TRBJ1-2, with a tentative D call TRBD1 (6 bases). Germline values: CDR1 KGHSH, CDR2 LQKENI. With 6 bases removed from V and 7 bases from J, the gap between germline ends came to 12 bases. The CDR3 sequence is 12 residues long. The CDR3 nucleotides read TGTGCCAGCTCCCGGGGGACAAGTGGCTACACCTTC. As protein: CASSRGTSGYTF.

The rearrangement links TRBV28 to TRBJ2-3; D is perhaps TRBD2 (6 bases). Trimming stripped 10 bases from V and 7 bases from J, with 21 bases between. CDR3 length: 14 amino acids. Germline V gene data show CDR1 as MDHEN and CDR2 as SYDVKM. For the CDR3, the DNA is TGTGCCATCAAACGGGGCGTTAGCGGCTATACGCAGTATTTT. Encoded protein: CAIKRGVSGYTQYF.

The CDR3 sequence: CASPTFDPGHYEQYF. For the CDR3, the DNA is TGCGCCAGCCCCACGTTTGACCCGGGGCACTACGAGCAGTACTTC. The rearrangement links TRBV5-1 to TRBJ2-7, with D tentatively TRBD1 or TRBD2 (5 bases each). Trimming removed 7 bases at V and 3 bases at J, with 20 bases between. Germline V gives CDR1 SGHRS, CDR2 YFSETQ. This CDR3 spans 15 amino acids. Full variable domain (missing parts from reference TRBV5-1 and TRBJ2-7): KAGVTQTPRYLIKTRGQQVTLSCSPISGHRSVSWYQQTPGQGLQFLFEYFSETQRNKGNFPGRFSGRQFSNSRSEMNVSTLELGDSALYLCASPTFDPGHYEQYFGPGTRLTVT.

The rearrangement links TRBV4-1 to TRBJ2-7; TRBD1 might be the D (6 bases). Germline V gene data show CDR1 as MGHRA and CDR2 as YSYEKL. The CDR3 length is 13 residues. V was clipped by 6 bases and J by 3 bases, with 12 bases between them. The CDR3 DNA reads as TGCGCCAGCAGACCAATAGGGGGCTACGAGCAGTACTTC. It specifies CASRPIGGYEQYF.

The rearrangement uses TRBV5-4 and TRBJ1-5; D perhaps matches TRBD1 (6 bases). The germline V gene has CDR1 SGHNT and CDR2 YYREEE (reference sequence). Trimming stripped 4 bases from V and 2 bases from J, with 10 bases between. This CDR3 has 14 amino acids. The CDR3 bases are TGTGCCAGCAGCGTGGACAGAGGCAATCAGCCCCAGCATTTT. Its protein product is CASSVDRGNQPQHF.

The chain has TRBV21-1 and TRBJ2-5; the table's D call, TRBD1, was not checked against the DNA. TRBV21-1 is classified as a pseudogene. This CDR3 is 15 amino acids long. The CDR3 protein is CASSKTGAPGETQYF. Written as DNA, the CDR3 is TGTGCCAGCAGCAAGACCGGGGCCCCGGGAGAGACCCAGTACTTC.

The chain employs TRBV20-1 and TRBJ1-1; the D is unclear. The CDR3 runs to 12 residues. Trimming removed 7 bases at V and 5 bases at J, with 14 bases between. The germline CDR1 and CDR2 sequences are DFQATT and SNEGSKA (reference sequence). This CDR3 reads CSVRGRVTEAFF. For the CDR3, the DNA is TGCAGTGTGCGTGGGAGGGTAACTGAAGCTTTCTTT.

V and J are TRBV11-2 and TRBJ2-5, with D maybe TRBD2 (5 bases). CDR3 length: 13 amino acids. The V gene lost 5 bases and the J gene lost 5 bases, with 12 bases spanning the gap. From germline, CDR1 is SGHAT and CDR2 FQNNGV. CDR3 DNA: TGTGCCAGCAGCCCGCTAGCTTCCGAGACCCAGTACTTC. Translated, it gives CASSPLASETQYF.

The V gene is TRBV19, the J gene TRBJ2-1, with D tentatively TRBD1 (6 bases). This CDR3 has 12 amino acids. Deletions cut 6 bases from V and 9 bases from J, with 12 bases between. In germline, CDR1 is LNHDA, CDR2 SQIVND (reference sequence). CDR3 loop: CASRRTGSEQFF. The CDR3, as DNA: TGTGCCAGTAGGCGCACAGGGAGTGAGCAGTTCTTC.

The chain's CDR3 is CSGAAEGNTQYF. DNA for the CDR3: TGCAGCGGTGCGGCGGAGGGAAATACGCAGTATTTT. This sequence joins TRBV29-1 and TRBJ2-3; a possible D gene is TRBD2 (6 bases). This CDR3 contains 12 residues. The germline V gene has CDR1 SQVTM and CDR2 ANQGSEA. V lost 7 bases to trimming and J lost 7 bases, with 15 bases between them.

This rearrangement joins TRBV9 to TRBJ1-4, with 7 bases matching TRBD1. The CDR3 extends over 17 amino acids. The V and J ends lost 3 bases and 0 bases, in that order; junction bases with no gene match: 8. The germline gives CDR1 SGDLS, CDR2 YYNGEE. Here the CDR3 reads CASSAGTASATNEKLFF. Written as DNA, the CDR3 is TGTGCCAGCAGCGCCGGGACAGCGTCTGCAACTAATGAAAAACTGTTTTTT. Complete variable domain (other parts from reference TRBV9 and TRBJ1-4): DSGVTQTPKHLITATGQRVTLRCSPRSGDLSVYWYQQSLDQGLQFLIQYYNGEERAKGNILERFSAQQFPDLHSELNLSSLELGDSALYFCASSAGTASATNEKLFFGSGTQLSVL.

The chain recombines TRBV5-1 with TRBJ2-2, with unresolved D. This CDR3 has 13 residues. Deletions cut 5 bases from V and 3 bases from J, with 8 bases between. CDR1 and CDR2 from the germline V gene are SGHRS and YFSETQ. CDR3 region: CASRIGDTGELFF. In DNA form, the CDR3 reads TGCGCCAGCAGGATCGGAGACACCGGGGAGCTGTTTTTT. Together with reference TRBV5-1 and TRBJ2-2, the CDR3 gives the full variable domain: KAGVTQTPRYLIKTRGQQVTLSCSPISGHRSVSWYQQTPGQGLQFLFEYFSETQRNKGNFPGRFSGRQFSNSRSEMNVSTLELGDSALYLCASRIGDTGELFFGEGSRLTVL.

This rearrangement joins TRBV4-1 to TRBJ2-7, with D uncertain. V lost 4 bases and J 5 bases, leaving 9 bases between the germline ends. This CDR3 has 12 amino acids. Germline values: CDR1 MGHRA, CDR2 YSYEKL. Written as DNA, the CDR3 is TGCGCCAGCAGCCCCACGGGCCACGAGCAGTACTTC. Translation: CASSPTGHEQYF.

V gene TRBV20-1 combines with J gene TRBJ2-4, with D maybe TRBD1 (6 bases). Germline V gene lookup returns CDR1 DFQATT and CDR2 SNEGSKA (reference sequence). The CDR3 sequence is 16 residues long. V dropped 1 base and J dropped 10 bases, with 23 bases sitting between them. In DNA, the CDR3 is TGCAGTGCTAGAGGGCCAACCGGTCCGGGACATCTTATTCAGTACTTC. Amino acid sequence: CSARGPTGPGHLIQYF.

This chain connects TRBV5-4 to TRBJ1-3, with TRBD1 matching 8 bases. The V segment lost 4 bases and the J segment 1 base; nucleotides outside the gene matches: 4. CDR3 size: 15 residues. The germline CDR1 and CDR2 sequences are SGHNT and YYREEE (reference sequence). The chain's CDR3 is CASSQGQGSGNTIYF. The CDR3, as DNA: TGTGCCAGCAGCCAAGGACAGGGTTCTGGAAACACCATATATTTT. The whole variable domain, remainder taken from reference TRBV5-4 and TRBJ1-3, is ETGVTQSPTHLIKTRGQQVTLRCSSQSGHNTVSWYQQALGQGPQFIFQYYREEENGRGNFPPRFSGLQFPNYSSELNVNALELDDSALYLCASSQGQGSGNTIYFGEGSWLTVV.

J is TRBJ2-5 and V is TRBV5-1; unclear D gene. The germline gives CDR1 SGHRS, CDR2 YFSETQ. The V end lost 4 bases, the J end lost 5 bases, and 15 bases lay between the germline ends. CDR3 length: 14 amino acids. The CDR3 bases are TGCGCCAGCAGCCCGGCGGCTACCAAGGAGACCCAGTACTTC. Its protein product is CASSPAATKETQYF.

CDR3 DNA sequence: TGCGCCAGCAGGCCCGTTGTCCAAGAGACCCAGTACTTC. The encoded protein is CASRPVVQETQYF. The V gene is TRBV5-1, the J gene TRBJ2-5; D unresolved. The CDR3 extends over 13 amino acids. V was pared by 5 bases and J by 1 base, with 9 bases between. The germline V gene encodes CDR1 SGHRS and CDR2 YFSETQ.

The V gene is TRBV20-1, the J gene TRBJ1-4, with D perhaps TRBD1 (6 bases). The V and J ends lost 5 bases and 8 bases respectively, with 12 bases between them. The CDR3 length is 12 residues. Germline V gene data show CDR1 as DFQATT and CDR2 as SNEGSKA (reference sequence). The CDR3 sequence: CSASAGAEKLFF. As DNA, the CDR3 is TGCAGTGCTTCTGCAGGGGCGGAAAAACTGTTTTTT.

The J gene is TRBJ2-5, the V gene TRBV5-1, with 7 bases fitting TRBD1. In germline, CDR1 is SGHRS, CDR2 YFSETQ. Trimming removed 5 bases from V and 2 bases from J; junction bases left unmatched: 3. The CDR3 runs 13 residues. The CDR3 DNA reads as TGCGCCAGCAGTACAGGGGCGCAAGAGACCCAGTACTTC. Protein sequence: CASSTGAQETQYF.

The DNA for the CDR3 is TGTGCCAGCAGTTACAGCGGGAGCTATGAGCAGTTCTTC. Its translation: CASSYSGSYEQFF. The V call is TRBV6-6, the J call TRBJ2-1; TRBD2 agrees at 8 bases. The ends lost 2 bases at V and 8 bases at J; junction bases unmatched: 2. Germline CDR1 reads MNHNY; CDR2 reads SVGAGI (reference sequence). The CDR3 runs to 13 residues.

V is TRBV5-8 and J is TRBJ2-5, with TRBD1 matching over 7 bases. The CDR3 is 14 residues long. Germline CDR1 and CDR2: SGHTS and YDEGEE. J lost 5 bases, V lost 4 bases, and 8 bases had no gene match. Here the CDR3 reads CASSRQGLGETQYF. In nucleotides, the CDR3 is TGTGCCAGCAGCAGACAGGGTCTTGGCGAGACCCAGTACTTC.

V gene TRBV5-1 combines with J gene TRBJ1-2; possibly TRBD1 for D (6 bases). Germline lookup yields CDR1 SGHRS and CDR2 YFSETQ. Trimming left V 4 bases short and J 8 bases short, with 18 bases between. This CDR3 region has 14 residues. Written as DNA, the CDR3 is TGCGCCAGCAGCCCTGGGGCCCGACAGGCGGGCTACACCTTC. Its translation is CASSPGARQAGYTF.

V and J are TRBV29-1 and TRBJ1-2; no clear D. Germline CDR1 reads SQVTM; CDR2 reads ANQGSEA. V lost 7 bases and J lost 6, with 18 bases in between. The CDR3 spans 13 residues. In DNA, the CDR3 is TGCAGCGCAAGGGTGATGGCAGGTCATGGCTACACCTTC. Translated, it gives CSARVMAGHGYTF.

This sequence joins TRBV29-1 and TRBJ2-7; D gene ambiguous. Germline V gives CDR1 SQVTM, CDR2 ANQGSEA. The CDR3 is 14 residues long. Trimming cost V 4 bases and J 0 bases, with 13 bases left between them. Here the CDR3 DNA reads TGCAGCGTTGTGCAGGTACTCCCCTCCTACGAGCAGTACTTC. This translates into CSVVQVLPSYEQYF.

The rearrangement links TRBV4-1 to TRBJ2-3, with D perhaps TRBD2 (6 bases). V was cut by 1 base and J by 2 bases, with 13 bases left in between. This CDR3 contains 16 residues. Germline V gene sequence: CDR1 MGHRA, CDR2 YSYEKL. CDR3 loop: CASSQAGLIVTDTQYF. The CDR3 coding sequence is TGCGCCAGCAGCCAAGCAGGACTAATAGTCACAGATACGCAGTATTTT.

The V gene is TRBV4-1, the J gene TRBJ2-1; D ambiguous. The CDR3 totals 17 residues. V lost 1 base to trimming and J lost 2 bases, with 15 bases between them. CDR1 and CDR2 (germline): MGHRA, YSYEKL. The CDR3 DNA sequence: TGCGCCAGCAGCCAAGTCGATGTTGGGAATGCCTACAATGAGCAGTTCTTC. Protein product: CASSQVDVGNAYNEQFF.

The J gene is TRBJ2-7, the V gene TRBV20-1, with TRBD2 as a possible D gene (5 bases). V lost 1 base and J 2 bases, leaving 15 bases between the germline ends. The CDR3 has 15 residues. The V gene's germline CDR1 is DFQATT and CDR2 SNEGSKA (reference sequence). The CDR3 DNA follows: TGCAGTGCTAGAGGGGTGGCTAGCAGAACCTACGAGCAGTACTTC. Protein sequence: CSARGVASRTYEQYF.

This chain joins TRBV20-1 and TRBJ2-3; D is undetermined. CDR1 and CDR2 (germline): DFQATT, SNEGSKA (reference sequence). The CDR3 covers 11 residues. Trimming removed 3 bases from V and 4 bases from J, with 5 bases in between. CDR3 loop: CSARVSDTQYF. The DNA for the CDR3 is TGCAGTGCTAGGGTTTCAGATACGCAGTATTTT.